The clone carrying this TCR beta chain occurred many times. This record belongs to a study of T-cell memory formation after mild COVID-19. The TCR alpha and TCR beta cDNA libraries, bearing sample barcodes and UMIs, were generated by 5'RACE using constant-segment primers. From the 5' RACE reads, TCRdb called clonotypes with MiXCR, one entry per CDR3 protein. The profile shows hundreds of thousands of distinct CDR3 sequences, roughly 20% of them singletons. Germline V gene lookup returns CDR1 DFQATT and CDR2 SNEGSKA (reference sequence). Deletions cut 0 bases from V and 1 base from J, with 13 bases between. The CDR3 is 15 amino acids.

The TCR originated in an adult woman who had mild COVID-19 (a few samples of this study predate the infection). Cell type and time point are not known. Sequencing used PBMCs or a T cell subset sorted from them (not recorded which). The chain couples TRBV20-1 to TRBJ2-7; tentative D call: TRBD2 (6 bases). CDR3 region: CSARDLGGESYEQYF. The CDR3 nucleotides read TGCAGTGCTAGAGATCTGGGGGGAGAATCCTACGAGCAGTACTTC.